A single sample gave rise to the 10 T cell receptor beta chains below, sequenced in a study of T cells in Graves' hyperthyroidism and ophthalmopathy. RNA transcripts yielded amplified TCR beta CDR3 regions. The HTBI primer set served for first-round RT-PCR of the TCR CDR3. TCRdb analysed the multiplex PCR reads with MiXCR anew, one entry per CDR3 protein. The table includes more than 550,000 distinct CDR3 sequences, approximately 19% detected once. Sequencing used blood. Every receptor here comes from a woman aged 50 to 60 with Graves' hyperthyroidism that later progressed to Graves' ophthalmopathy.

A few counts support this clonotype. This sequence joins TRBV24-1 and TRBJ1-2; the D is unclear. CDR3 length: 12 residues. Trimming removed 2 bases from V and 8 bases from J, with 8 bases in between. Germline V lookup: CDR1 KGHDR, CDR2 SFDVKD. The CDR3 sequence: CATSDSGVGYTF. CDR3 bases: TGTGCCACCAGTGATTCCGGGGTCGGCTACACCTTC.

This clonotype was recorded at least ten times. CDR3 sequence: CASSGQGITEAFF. In nucleotides, the CDR3 is TGTGCCAGCAGCGGACAGGGGATCACTGAAGCTTTCTTT. V usage is TRBV7-8 and J usage is TRBJ1-1; 9 bases are shared with TRBD1. Trimming at V came to 5 bases and at J to 4 bases, leaving 2 bases not matched to a gene. The CDR3 contains 13 residues. The germline CDR1 and CDR2 sequences are SGHVS and FQNEAQ.

This clonotype was recorded at least ten times. J is TRBJ2-1 and V is TRBV12-3 or TRBV12-4, with unresolved D. The CDR3 sequence is 13 residues long. V lost 2 bases, J lost 4 bases, and 6 bases lay in between. CDR3 loop: CASSLLQYNEQFF. DNA of the CDR3: TGTGCCAGCAGTTTATTGCAGTACAATGAGCAGTTCTTC.

V is TRBV4-1 and J is TRBJ2-3; tentatively, D is TRBD2 (5 bases). The CDR3 length is 17 residues. V was pared by 1 base and J by 3 bases, with 17 bases between. Germline V CDR1 and CDR2: MGHRA, YSYEKL. The CDR3 nucleotides read TGCGCCAGCAGCCAAGGGTCCGGGCGGCTAGCTACAGATACGCAGTATTTT. The encoded protein is CASSQGSGRLATDTQYF.

This clonotype was counted at least ten times. V and J are TRBV6-1 and TRBJ1-1, with D unclear. CDR3 size: 16 residues. Deletions cut 0 bases from V and 0 bases from J, with 11 bases between. Per germline, CDR1 MNHNS and CDR2 SASEGT. The CDR3 sequence: CASSEAGSYMNTEAFF. CDR3 bases: TGTGCCAGCAGTGAAGCAGGGTCTTACATGAACACTGAAGCTTTCTTT.

At least ten counts were recorded for this clonotype. The chain couples TRBV7-2 to TRBJ2-7; possibly TRBD1 for D (6 bases). The CDR3 sequence is 16 residues long. Per the germline V gene, CDR1 is SGHTA and CDR2 is FQGNSA. V was cut by 4 bases and J by 0 bases, with 16 bases left in between. In nucleotides, the CDR3 is TGTGCCAGCAGCTCCACCGGGACAAGGAGCTCCTACGAGCAGTACTTC. This sequence encodes CASSSTGTRSSYEQYF.

This clonotype was recorded many times. DNA for the CDR3: TGTGCCAGCAGTTACTCGATCACCGGGCTAGAGGAGACCCAGTACTTC. It codes for CASSYSITGLEETQYF. This sequence joins TRBV6-5 and TRBJ2-5, with D unresolved. Between the trimmed V and J ends, which lost 0 bases and 5 bases, there was a span of 16 bases. The CDR3 is 16 amino acids. The germline CDR1 and CDR2 sequences are MNHEY and SVGAGI.

The chain carries TRBV6-1 and TRBJ1-2; TRBD1 aligns across 7 bases. The J segment lost 7 bases and the V segment lost 5 bases, leaving 13 bases of the junction unmatched. Germline-derived CDR1 and CDR2 are MNHNS and SASEGT. CDR3 length equals 15 residues. The CDR3 region is CASSFTGVVESGYTF. The CDR3 DNA sequence: TGTGCCAGCAGTTTTACAGGGGTCGTCGAGTCTGGCTACACCTTC.

The chain joins TRBV27 to TRBJ2-5, with D perhaps TRBD2 (6 bases). With 8 bases removed from V and 1 base from J, the gap between germline ends came to 20 bases. In germline, CDR1 is MNHEY, CDR2 SMNVEV (reference sequence). The CDR3 contains 16 residues. This CDR3 reads CASANGGGEGQETQYF. CDR3 sequence (DNA): TGTGCCAGCGCGAACGGGGGAGGTGAGGGCCAAGAGACCCAGTACTTC.

This clonotype was seen many times. The J gene is TRBJ1-6, the V gene TRBV6-2 or TRBV6-3; 7 bases fit TRBD1. Germline assignment: CDR1 MNHEY and CDR2 SVGEGT. The trim removed 0 bases at V and 10 bases at J, leaving 9 bases unmatched. The CDR3 loop spans 16 amino acids. The CDR3 reads CASSYSKNRGASPLHF. In nucleotides, the CDR3 is TGTGCCAGCAGTTACTCGAAGAACAGGGGTGCCTCACCCCTCCACTTT.